The 9 T cell receptor beta chains in this list originate from one sample, sequenced in a study of T cells in Graves' hyperthyroidism and ophthalmopathy (dated by TCRdb to the late 2010s). The library was obtained by multiplex PCR. Sequencing was carried out with an Illumina HiSeq 2000. The TCR beta CDR3 regions were amplified from RNA transcripts. The first round of RT-PCR for the TCR CDR3 was performed with the HTBI primer set and the Qiagen OneStep RT-PCR kit. TCRdb cleaned the public reads at Q25 with fastp, built clones with MiXCR and kept in-frame beta chains. CDR3 protein sequences are deduplicated, and each keeps its most common genes and DNA. This sample gives 700,000 or so distinct CDR3 sequences in total; about 16% of them show up just once. The top ten hold under 9.5% of the sample. The sample comprised blood. Source of these receptors: a man aged 18 to 35 with Graves' hyperthyroidism.

This clonotype showed up just a few times. V gene TRBV24-1 combines with J gene TRBJ1-1, with 7 positions matching TRBD1. The junction had 1 base not matched to a gene; V was cut back by 7 bases and J by 0 bases. Germline V gives CDR1 KGHDR, CDR2 SFDVKD. The CDR3 contains 13 residues. Here the CDR3 reads CATRQGMNTEAFF. Here the CDR3 DNA reads TGTGCCACCAGACAGGGGATGAACACTGAAGCTTTCTTT.

The chain recombines TRBV4-1 with TRBJ2-5; no firm D call. Per the germline V gene, CDR1 is MGHRA and CDR2 is YSYEKL. V was pared by 4 bases and J by 2 bases, with 14 bases between. The CDR3 extends over 15 amino acids. CDR3: CASSPGNALQETQYF. As DNA, the CDR3 is TGCGCCAGCAGCCCGGGTAACGCACTTCAAGAGACCCAGTACTTC.

This clonotype was observed a few times. This chain connects TRBV18 to TRBJ2-7; D may be TRBD2 (6 bases). The V end lost 3 bases, the J end lost 7 bases, and 16 bases lay between the germline ends. From germline, CDR1 is KGHSH and CDR2 LQKENI. The CDR3 consists of 14 residues. The CDR3 nucleotides are TGTGCCAGCTCACCCAAGGGACTCCCAGGAGAGCAGTACTTC. Protein: CASSPKGLPGEQYF.

This clonotype was seen only a few times. The genes are TRBV16 and TRBJ1-2; D is uncertain. The CDR3 runs to 14 residues. V dropped 4 bases and J dropped 3 bases, with 12 bases sitting between them. Germline CDR1 and CDR2: KGHSY and FQNENV. The CDR3 nucleotides read TGTGCCAGCAGCCCCTTGGGAGCAGACTATGGCTACACCTTC. Protein sequence: CASSPLGADYGYTF.

The rearrangement joins TRBV12-3 or TRBV12-4 to TRBJ2-5; 7 bases map to TRBD2. CDR3 length: 13 amino acids. V was clipped by 3 bases and J by 9 bases; unmatched bases: 7. In DNA form, the CDR3 reads TGTGCCAGCAGTTTTGCTAGCGGAGTTGCCCAGTACTTC. Encoded protein: CASSFASGVAQYF.

This clonotype was found many times. The chain has TRBV7-3 and TRBJ2-3; TRBD2 agrees at 13 bases. CDR1 SGHTA and CDR2 FQGTGA come from the germline V gene. J gave up 0 bases and V 5 bases, and 5 bases lay outside the gene matches. This CDR3 is 17 amino acids long. The CDR3 nucleotides read TGTGCCAGCAGCCTGGGGACTAGCGGGACTAGCACAGATACGCAGTATTTT. Translated, it gives CASSLGTSGTSTDTQYF.

The J gene is TRBJ1-2, the V gene TRBV7-9; 9 bases fit TRBD1. Losses at the gene ends were 1 base for V and 4 bases for J; bases not matched to a gene: 7. This CDR3 comprises 16 residues. Germline lookup yields CDR1 SEHNR and CDR2 FQNEAQ (reference sequence). CDR3 sequence: CASSLGWDREVYGYTF. As DNA, the CDR3 is TGTGCCAGCAGCTTAGGGTGGGACAGGGAGGTCTATGGCTACACCTTC.

This clonotype appeared a few times. The chain carries TRBV20-1 and TRBJ2-7, with D unresolved. V lost 5 bases to trimming and J lost 1 base, with 6 bases between them. Germline-derived CDR1 and CDR2 are DFQATT and SNEGSKA (reference sequence). The CDR3 is 11 amino acids. CDR3 DNA: TGCAGTGCTCTTAGGTCCTACGAGCAGTACTTC. It encodes CSALRSYEQYF.

As for this clonotype: This may be a read error, as it is one base from a much larger clone. The CDR3 is CAWTGQATYKQYF. The CDR3 DNA follows: TGTGCCTGGACGGGACAGGCAACCTACAAGCAGTACTTC. The chain is built from TRBV30 and TRBJ2-7, with 8 bases matching TRBD1. This CDR3 has 13 residues. Germline lookup yields CDR1 GTSNPN and CDR2 SVGIG (reference sequence).